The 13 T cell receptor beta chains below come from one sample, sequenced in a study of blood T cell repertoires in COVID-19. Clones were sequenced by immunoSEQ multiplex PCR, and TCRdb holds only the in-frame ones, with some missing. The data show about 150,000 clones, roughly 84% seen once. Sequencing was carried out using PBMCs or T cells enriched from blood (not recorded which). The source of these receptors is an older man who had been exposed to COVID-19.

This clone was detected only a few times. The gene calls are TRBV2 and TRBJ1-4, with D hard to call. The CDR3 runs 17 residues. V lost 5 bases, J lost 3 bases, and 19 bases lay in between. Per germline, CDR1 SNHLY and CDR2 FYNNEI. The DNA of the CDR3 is TGTGCCAGCAGTTTCGGTCTTCTCCTCGCGGCTAATGAAAAACTGTTTTTT. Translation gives CASSFGLLLAANEKLFF. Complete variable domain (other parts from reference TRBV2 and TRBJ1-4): EPEVTQTPSHQVTQMGQEVILRCVPISNHLYFYWYRQILGQKVEFLVSFYNNEISEKSEIFDDQFSVERPDGSNFTLKIRSTKLEDSAMYFCASSFGLLLAANEKLFFGSGTQLSVL.

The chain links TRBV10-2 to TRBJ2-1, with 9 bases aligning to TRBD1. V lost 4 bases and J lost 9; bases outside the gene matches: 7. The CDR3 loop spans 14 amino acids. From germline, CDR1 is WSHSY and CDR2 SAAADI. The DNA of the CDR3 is TGCGCCAGCAGTGCTGGACAGGGGAAGGGTGAGCAGTTCTTC. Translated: CASSAGQGKGEQFF.

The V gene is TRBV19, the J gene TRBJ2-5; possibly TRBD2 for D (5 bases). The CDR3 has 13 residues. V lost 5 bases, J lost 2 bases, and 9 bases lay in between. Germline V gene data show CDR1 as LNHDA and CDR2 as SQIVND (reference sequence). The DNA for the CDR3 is TGTGCCAGTAGTCTTTCGGGGCAAGAGACCCAGTACTTC. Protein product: CASSLSGQETQYF.

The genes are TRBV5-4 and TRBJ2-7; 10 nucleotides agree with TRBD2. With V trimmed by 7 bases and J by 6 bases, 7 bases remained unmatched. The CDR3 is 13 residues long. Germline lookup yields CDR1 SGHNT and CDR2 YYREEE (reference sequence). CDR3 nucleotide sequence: TGTGCCAGCTCCGGGACTAGCGCCCCCGAGCAGTACTTC. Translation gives CASSGTSAPEQYF.

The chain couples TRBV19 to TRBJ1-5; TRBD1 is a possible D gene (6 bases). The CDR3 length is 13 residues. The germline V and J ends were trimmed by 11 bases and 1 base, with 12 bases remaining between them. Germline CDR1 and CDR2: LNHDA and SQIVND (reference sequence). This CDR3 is CAGGGESNQPQHF. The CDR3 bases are TGTGCCGGAGGGGGGGAGAGCAATCAGCCCCAGCATTTT.

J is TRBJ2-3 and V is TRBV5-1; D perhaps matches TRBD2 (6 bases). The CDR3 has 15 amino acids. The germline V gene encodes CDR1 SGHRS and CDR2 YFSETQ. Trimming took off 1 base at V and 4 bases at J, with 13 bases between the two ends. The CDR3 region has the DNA TGCGCCAGCAGCTTGACGGCGACTAGATCAGATACGCAGTATTTT. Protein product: CASSLTATRSDTQYF.

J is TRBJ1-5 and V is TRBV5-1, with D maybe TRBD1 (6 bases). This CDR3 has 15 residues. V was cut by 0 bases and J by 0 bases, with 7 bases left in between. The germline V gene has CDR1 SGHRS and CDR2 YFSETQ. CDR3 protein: CASSLGTVSNQPQHF. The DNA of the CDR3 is TGCGCCAGCAGCTTGGGGACAGTTAGCAATCAGCCCCAGCATTTT.

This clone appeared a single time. DNA for the CDR3: TGTGCCAGCAGCCCCCAACCTAGCGGAGTTAGGAACACCGGGGAGCTGTTTTTT. It encodes CASSPQPSGVRNTGELFF. J is TRBJ2-2 and V is TRBV5-4; 7 bases match TRBD2. This CDR3 spans 18 amino acids. V was clipped by 4 bases and J by 1 base; unmatched bases: 13. Germline CDR1 is SGHNT and CDR2 is YYREEE (reference sequence).

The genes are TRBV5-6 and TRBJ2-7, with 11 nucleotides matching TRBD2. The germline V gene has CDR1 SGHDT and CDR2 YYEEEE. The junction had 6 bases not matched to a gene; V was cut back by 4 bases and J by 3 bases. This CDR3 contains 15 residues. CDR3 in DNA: TGTGCCAGCAGCGCGGCTAGCGGGAGGTTCTACGAGCAGTACTTC. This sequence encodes CASSAASGRFYEQYF.

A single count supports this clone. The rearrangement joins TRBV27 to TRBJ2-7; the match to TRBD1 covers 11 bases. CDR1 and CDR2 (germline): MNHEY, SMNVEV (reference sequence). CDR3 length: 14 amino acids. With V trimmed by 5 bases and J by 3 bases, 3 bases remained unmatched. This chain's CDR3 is CASSAGTGGYEQYF. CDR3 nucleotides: TGTGCCAGCAGTGCCGGGACAGGGGGCTACGAGCAGTACTTC.

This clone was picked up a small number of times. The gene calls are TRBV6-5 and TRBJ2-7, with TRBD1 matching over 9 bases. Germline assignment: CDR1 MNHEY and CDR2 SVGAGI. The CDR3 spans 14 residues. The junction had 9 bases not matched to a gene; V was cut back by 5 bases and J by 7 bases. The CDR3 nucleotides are TGTGCCAGCAGTAGGGACAGGGTGATGGGAGAGCAGTACTTC. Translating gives CASSRDRVMGEQYF.

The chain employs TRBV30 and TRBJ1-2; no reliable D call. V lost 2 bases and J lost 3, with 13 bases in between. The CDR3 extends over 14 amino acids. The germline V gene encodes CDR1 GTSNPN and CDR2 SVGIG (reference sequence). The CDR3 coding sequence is TGTGCCTGGAGTCCTGACTGGGTCCACTATGGCTACACCTTC. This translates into CAWSPDWVHYGYTF.

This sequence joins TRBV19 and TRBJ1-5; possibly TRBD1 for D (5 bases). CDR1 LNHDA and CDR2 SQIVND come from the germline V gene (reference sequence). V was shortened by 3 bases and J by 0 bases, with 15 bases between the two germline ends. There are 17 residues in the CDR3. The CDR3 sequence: CASSIGRGEYSNQPQHF. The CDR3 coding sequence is TGTGCCAGTAGTATCGGACGGGGGGAATATAGCAATCAGCCCCAGCATTTT.